In this sample, the clone carrying this T cell receptor (beta chain) turned up many times. Ineligible for inclusion were patients with other autoimmune diseases, uncontrolled infections, pregnancy or lactation. This record comes from a study of Graves' ophthalmopathy and Graves' hyperthyroidism. RNA transcripts served as template for amplifying TCR beta CDR3 sequences. RT-PCR with HTBI primers came first, then second-round multiplex PCR. TCRdb re-called the multiplex PCR reads with MiXCR, one entry per CDR3 protein. The sample carries some 400,000 distinct CDR3 sequences, about 18% recorded once. Sequenced material: peripheral blood. The clonotype originates from a woman between 18 and 29 years old with Graves' ophthalmopathy.

CDR3 coding DNA: TGTGCCAGCAGTAGTCAGGGGGCCGTTGGCACTGAAGCTTTCTTT. Its translation is CASSSQGAVGTEAFF. V and J are TRBV28 and TRBJ1-1, with 8 bases that match TRBD1. Germline CDR1 is MDHEN and CDR2 is SYDVKM. V lost 5 bases to trimming and J lost 4 bases; unmatched junction nucleotides: 9. This CDR3 comprises 15 residues.